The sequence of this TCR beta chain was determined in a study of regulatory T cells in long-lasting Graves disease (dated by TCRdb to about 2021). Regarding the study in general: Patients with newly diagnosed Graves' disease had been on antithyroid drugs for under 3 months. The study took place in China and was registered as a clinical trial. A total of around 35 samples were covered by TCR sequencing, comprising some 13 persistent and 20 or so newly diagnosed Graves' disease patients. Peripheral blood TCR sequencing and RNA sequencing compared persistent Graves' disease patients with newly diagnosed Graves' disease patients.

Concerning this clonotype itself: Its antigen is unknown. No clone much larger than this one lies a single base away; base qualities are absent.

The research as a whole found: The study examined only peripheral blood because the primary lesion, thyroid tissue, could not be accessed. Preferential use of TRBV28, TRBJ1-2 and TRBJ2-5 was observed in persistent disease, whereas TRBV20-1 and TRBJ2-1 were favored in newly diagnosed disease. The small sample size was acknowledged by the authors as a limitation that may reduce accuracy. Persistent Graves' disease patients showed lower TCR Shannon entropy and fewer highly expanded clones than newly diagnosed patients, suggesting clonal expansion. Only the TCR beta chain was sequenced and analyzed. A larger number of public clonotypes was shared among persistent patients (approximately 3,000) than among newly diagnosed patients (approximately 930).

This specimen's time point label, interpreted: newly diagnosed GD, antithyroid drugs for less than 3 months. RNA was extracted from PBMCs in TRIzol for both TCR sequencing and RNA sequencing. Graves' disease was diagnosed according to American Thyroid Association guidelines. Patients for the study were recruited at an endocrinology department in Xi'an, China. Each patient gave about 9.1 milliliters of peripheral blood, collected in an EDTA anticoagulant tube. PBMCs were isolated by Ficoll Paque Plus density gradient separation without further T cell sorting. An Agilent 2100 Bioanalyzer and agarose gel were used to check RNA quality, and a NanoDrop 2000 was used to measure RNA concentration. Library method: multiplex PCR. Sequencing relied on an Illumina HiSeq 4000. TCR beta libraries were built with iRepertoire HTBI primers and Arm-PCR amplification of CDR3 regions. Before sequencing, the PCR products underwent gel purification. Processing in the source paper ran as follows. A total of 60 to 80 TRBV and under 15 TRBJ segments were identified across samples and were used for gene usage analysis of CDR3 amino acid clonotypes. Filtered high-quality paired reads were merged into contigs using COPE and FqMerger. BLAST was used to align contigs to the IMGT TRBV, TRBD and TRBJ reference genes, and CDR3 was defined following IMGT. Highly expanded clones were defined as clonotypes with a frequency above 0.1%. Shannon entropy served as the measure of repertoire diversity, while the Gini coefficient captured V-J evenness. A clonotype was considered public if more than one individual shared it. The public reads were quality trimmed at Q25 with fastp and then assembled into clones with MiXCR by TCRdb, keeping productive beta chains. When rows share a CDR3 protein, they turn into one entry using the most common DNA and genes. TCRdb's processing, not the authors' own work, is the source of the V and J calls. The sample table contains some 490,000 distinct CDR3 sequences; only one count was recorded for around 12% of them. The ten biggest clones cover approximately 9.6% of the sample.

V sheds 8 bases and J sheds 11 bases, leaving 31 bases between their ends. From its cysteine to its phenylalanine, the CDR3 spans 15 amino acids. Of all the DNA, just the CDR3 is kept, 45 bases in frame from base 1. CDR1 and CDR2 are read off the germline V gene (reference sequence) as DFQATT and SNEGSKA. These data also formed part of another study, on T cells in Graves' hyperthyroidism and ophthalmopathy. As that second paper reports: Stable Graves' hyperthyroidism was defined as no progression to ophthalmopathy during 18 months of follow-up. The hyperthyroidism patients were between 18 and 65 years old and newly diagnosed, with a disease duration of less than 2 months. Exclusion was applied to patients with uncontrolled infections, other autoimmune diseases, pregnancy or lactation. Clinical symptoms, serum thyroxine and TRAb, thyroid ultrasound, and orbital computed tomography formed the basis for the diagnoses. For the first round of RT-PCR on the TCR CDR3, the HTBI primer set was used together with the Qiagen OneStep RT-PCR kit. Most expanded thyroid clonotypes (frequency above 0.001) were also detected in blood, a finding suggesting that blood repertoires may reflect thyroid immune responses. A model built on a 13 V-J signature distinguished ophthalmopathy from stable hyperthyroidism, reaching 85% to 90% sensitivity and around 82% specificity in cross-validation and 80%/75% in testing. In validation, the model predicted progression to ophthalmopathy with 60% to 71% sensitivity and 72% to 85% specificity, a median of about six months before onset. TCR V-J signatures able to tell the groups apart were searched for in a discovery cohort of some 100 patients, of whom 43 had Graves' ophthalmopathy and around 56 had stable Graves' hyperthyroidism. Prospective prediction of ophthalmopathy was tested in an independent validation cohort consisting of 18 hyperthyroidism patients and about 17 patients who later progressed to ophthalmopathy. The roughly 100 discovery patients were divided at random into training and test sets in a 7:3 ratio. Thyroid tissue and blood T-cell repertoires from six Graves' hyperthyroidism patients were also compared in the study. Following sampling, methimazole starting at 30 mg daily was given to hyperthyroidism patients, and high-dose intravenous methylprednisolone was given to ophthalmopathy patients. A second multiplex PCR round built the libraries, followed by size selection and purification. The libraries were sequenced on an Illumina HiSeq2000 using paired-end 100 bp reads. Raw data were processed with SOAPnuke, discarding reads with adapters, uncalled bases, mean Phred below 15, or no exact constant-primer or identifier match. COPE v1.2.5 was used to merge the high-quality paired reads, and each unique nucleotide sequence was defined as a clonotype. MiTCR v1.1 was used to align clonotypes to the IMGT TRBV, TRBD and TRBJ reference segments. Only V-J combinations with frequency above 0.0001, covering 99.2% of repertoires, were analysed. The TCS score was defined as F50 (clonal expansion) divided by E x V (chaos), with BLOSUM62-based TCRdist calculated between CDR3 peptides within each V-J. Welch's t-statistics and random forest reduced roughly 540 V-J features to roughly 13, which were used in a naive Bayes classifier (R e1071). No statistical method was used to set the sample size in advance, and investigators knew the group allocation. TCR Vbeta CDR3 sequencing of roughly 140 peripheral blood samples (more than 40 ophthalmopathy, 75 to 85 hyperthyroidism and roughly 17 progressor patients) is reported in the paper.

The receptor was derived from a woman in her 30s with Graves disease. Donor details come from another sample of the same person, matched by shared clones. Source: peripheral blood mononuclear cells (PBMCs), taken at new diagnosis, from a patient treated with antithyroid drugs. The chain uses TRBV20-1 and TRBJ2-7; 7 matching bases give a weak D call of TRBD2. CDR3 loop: CSTTLGGARESEKYF. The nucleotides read TGCAGTACTACCCTGGGGGGGGCGCGGGAGAGTGAGAAGTACTTC.